This T cell receptor (beta chain) was retrieved from a study of technical replicates of blood from a few donors. This CDR3 is 14 amino acids long. Germline V gives CDR1 SGDLS, CDR2 YYNGEE. Between the trimmed V and J ends, which lost 4 bases and 6 bases, there was a span of 13 bases. The repertoire was sequenced with immunoSEQ multiplex PCR; TCRdb's copy has only in-frame clones and lacks some. The sample yields tens of thousands of clones, approximately 96% seen once. A single count supports this clone. The source of this sequence is a human donor in good health. Sequencing was done on a sample of T cells isolated from PBMCs. The chain recombines TRBV9 with TRBJ2-2, with a weak D call TRBD1 (6 bases). CDR3 nucleotides: TGTGCCAGCAGCCCTCCAGGGGTCGCCGGGGAGCTGTTTTTT. It specifies CASSPPGVAGELFF.